These 17 T cell receptor beta chains came from one sample sequenced in a study of T cell responses to AZD1222 COVID-19 vaccine. Profiled with immunoSEQ multiplex PCR; TCRdb holds only in-frame clones, not every one. The sample lists roughly 140,000 clones, roughly 89% occurring once. This specimen consisted of peripheral blood, obtained on day 0 of AZD1222 vaccination. The receptor set was obtained from an adult in good health.

This rearrangement joins TRBV15 to TRBJ1-5; no reliable D call. Trimming removed 1 base from V and 1 base from J, with 5 bases in between. The CDR3 loop spans 14 amino acids. Looked up from germline, CDR1 is LNHNV and CDR2 is YYDKDF (reference sequence). CDR3 in amino acids: CATSRVTSNQPQHF. The CDR3 nucleotides are TGTGCCACCAGCAGAGTTACCAGCAATCAGCCCCAGCATTTT.

The chain employs TRBV19 and TRBJ2-3, with 7 bases lining up with TRBD1. Germline V gene sequence: CDR1 LNHDA, CDR2 SQIVND (reference sequence). Trimming removed 6 bases from V and 1 base from J; junction bases left unmatched: 4. CDR3 length: 14 amino acids. CDR3 residues: CASSIQGRTDTQYF. The CDR3, as DNA: TGTGCCAGTAGCATACAGGGGCGCACAGATACGCAGTATTTT.

The V gene is TRBV7-2, the J gene TRBJ2-7; D ambiguous. The CDR3 consists of 13 residues. From germline, CDR1 is SGHTA and CDR2 FQGNSA. Trimming cost V 5 bases and J 4 bases, with 12 bases left between them. In nucleotides, the CDR3 is TGTGCCAGCAGCCCTCCCGCTCTTTACGAGCAGTACTTC. Its protein is CASSPPALYEQYF.

The chain combines TRBV18 with TRBJ2-7; 9 bases are a match to TRBD1. CDR1 and CDR2 (germline): KGHSH, LQKENI. With 2 bases clipped from V and 7 bases from J, the junction kept 9 bases outside the gene matches. This CDR3 region has 15 residues. The CDR3 nucleotides read TGTGCCAGCTCACCATTGGGACAGGGTGATAGGGAGCAGTACTTC. Protein sequence: CASSPLGQGDREQYF.

This clone was counted a few times. V and J are TRBV11-2 and TRBJ1-2, with D possibly matching TRBD1 (5 bases). This CDR3 is 15 amino acids long. Trimming stripped 5 bases from V and 4 bases from J, with 17 bases between. CDR1 and CDR2 (germline): SGHAT, FQNNGV. The CDR3 region is CASSPGGGGGYGYTF. The DNA for the CDR3 is TGTGCCAGCAGCCCTGGGGGAGGCGGGGGCTATGGCTACACCTTC. The full variable domain, completed using reference TRBV11-2 and TRBJ1-2, is EAGVAQSPRYKIIEKRQSVAFWCNPISGHATLYWYQQILGQGPKLLIQFQNNGVVDDSQLPKDRFSAERLKGVDSTLKIQPAKLEDSAVYLCASSPGGGGGYGYTFGSGTRLTVV.

The chain employs TRBV28 and TRBJ1-2; possible D gene TRBD1, 6 bases. V shed 2 bases and J shed 6 bases, with 16 bases lying between them. Germline V gene data show CDR1 as MDHEN and CDR2 as SYDVKM. The CDR3 is 15 amino acids. The CDR3 loop reads CASSLLSWTADGYTF. The DNA for the CDR3 is TGTGCCAGCAGTTTACTTAGTTGGACAGCCGATGGCTACACCTTC.

The gene calls are TRBV6-5 and TRBJ1-1; maybe TRBD1 (6 bases). V was clipped by 3 bases and J by 0 bases, with 14 bases between them. Per germline, CDR1 MNHEY and CDR2 SVGAGI. The CDR3 has 16 residues. CDR3 coding DNA: TGTGCCAGCAGTTATTTTCCAGGGGAACTGAACACTGAAGCTTTCTTT. Translated: CASSYFPGELNTEAFF.

The chain employs TRBV19 and TRBJ1-5, with D hard to call. The CDR3 extends over 14 amino acids. Germline V gene sequence: CDR1 LNHDA, CDR2 SQIVND (reference sequence). V lost 6 bases and J 1 base, leaving 10 bases between the germline ends. CDR3 sequence (DNA): TGTGCCAGTAGCCGGACGGGGAGCAATCAGCCCCAGCATTTT. It is translated as CASSRTGSNQPQHF.

This chain uses TRBV4-1 with TRBJ1-5; no clear D. Germline V gene data show CDR1 as MGHRA and CDR2 as YSYEKL. The length of the CDR3 is 15 residues. V was trimmed by 0 bases and J by 7 bases, leaving 13 bases between them. CDR3 sequence reads: CASSQEWLQAQPQHF. For the CDR3, the DNA is TGCGCCAGCAGCCAAGAATGGTTGCAGGCGCAGCCCCAGCATTTT.

V is TRBV7-2 and J is TRBJ2-2; tentatively, D is TRBD1 or TRBD2 (5 bases each). The V gene lost 4 bases and the J gene lost 6 bases, with 6 bases spanning the gap. The CDR3 runs 12 residues. The germline CDR1 and CDR2 sequences are SGHTA and FQGNSA. In nucleotides, the CDR3 is TGTGCCAGCAGCTGGGGACCCGGGGAGCTGTTTTTT. It specifies CASSWGPGELFF.

DNA of the CDR3: TGTGCCAGCAGCCAAGGCTTTCAGATCCAAGAGACCCAGTACTTC. Its translation is CASSQGFQIQETQYF. The genes are TRBV3-1 (or the pseudogene TRBV3-2) and TRBJ2-5, with D unresolved. This CDR3 region has 15 residues. V lost 1 base, J lost 1 base, and 10 bases lay in between. In germline, CDR1 is LGHDT, CDR2 YNNKEL (reference sequence).

The rearrangement uses TRBV5-1 and TRBJ2-1; TRBD1 might be the D (6 bases). Trimming removed 4 bases at V and 6 bases at J, with 20 bases between. Germline lookup yields CDR1 SGHRS and CDR2 YFSETQ. CDR3 length: 16 amino acids. CDR3 sequence reads: CASSAVPGTRGNEQFF. The CDR3 DNA sequence: TGCGCCAGCAGCGCTGTTCCAGGGACCAGGGGCAATGAGCAGTTCTTC.

The V call is TRBV9, the J call TRBJ2-1; D is possibly TRBD2 (6 bases). This CDR3 has 15 amino acids. The V end lost 0 bases, the J end lost 4 bases, and 11 bases lay between the germline ends. Germline values: CDR1 SGDLS, CDR2 YYNGEE. The CDR3: CASSVGGKWYNEQFF. Here the CDR3 DNA reads TGTGCCAGCAGCGTAGGCGGGAAGTGGTACAATGAGCAGTTCTTC. Full variable domain (rest looked up from reference TRBV9 and TRBJ2-1): DSGVTQTPKHLITATGQRVTLRCSPRSGDLSVYWYQQSLDQGLQFLIQYYNGEERAKGNILERFSAQQFPDLHSELNLSSLELGDSALYFCASSVGGKWYNEQFFGPGTRLTVL.

J is TRBJ2-7 and V is TRBV28; 8 bases fit TRBD2. The length of the CDR3 is 13 residues. Germline V gene data show CDR1 as MDHEN and CDR2 as SYDVKM. Losses at the gene ends were 8 bases for V and 7 bases for J; bases not matched to a gene: 10. For the CDR3, the DNA is TGTGCCAGCGACCCGGGAGGGATGCGGGAGCAGTACTTC. This translates into CASDPGGMREQYF.

The chain is built from TRBV6-2 or TRBV6-3 and TRBJ2-3, with 11 bases fitting TRBD2. V was pared by 8 bases and J by 2 bases, with 6 bases of the junction left unmatched. The CDR3 has 15 amino acids. CDR1 MNHEY and CDR2 SVGEGT come from the germline V gene. The CDR3 sequence: CASGPGLADTDTQYF. The CDR3 bases are TGTGCCAGCGGCCCGGGACTAGCGGACACAGATACGCAGTATTTT.

The gene calls are TRBV20-1 and TRBJ2-7, with 7 bases matching TRBD2. CDR1 is DFQATT and CDR2 is SNEGSKA in the germline V gene (reference sequence). With 3 bases clipped from V and 0 bases from J, the junction kept 8 bases outside the gene matches. There are 15 residues in the CDR3. The CDR3 region has the DNA TGCAGTGCTAGTATGGCGACTAGCCCCTCCTACGAGCAGTACTTC. Translation gives CSASMATSPSYEQYF.

This chain joins TRBV5-6 and TRBJ2-7; 8 bases line up with TRBD2. The CDR3 is 14 residues long. Germline assignment: CDR1 SGHDT and CDR2 YYEEEE. The ends lost 0 bases at V and 1 base at J; junction bases unmatched: 0. The DNA of the CDR3 is TGTGCCAGCAGCTTGGGCGGGGGGTCCTACGAGCAGTACTTC. Translation gives CASSLGGGSYEQYF.